This T cell receptor (beta chain) was identified during a study of technical replicates of blood from a handful of donors. TCRdb keeps only in-frame clones here, not all; method: immunoSEQ multiplex PCR. The data hold 40,000 to 55,000 clones, with 95% to 96% observed a single time. This receptor was taken from a human donor in good health. What was sequenced was T cells isolated from PBMCs.

The CDR3 here is CASSQDRVDRGRTETQYF. DNA of the CDR3: TGCGCCAGCAGCCAAGACCGTGTTGACAGGGGGAGGACGGAGACCCAGTACTTC. The chain links TRBV4-3 to TRBJ2-5; TRBD1 matches at 9 bases. The CDR3 has 18 amino acids. The germline V gene encodes CDR1 LGHNA and CDR2 YSLEER. Trimming removed 0 bases from V and 5 bases from J; junction bases left unmatched: 13.